These T cell receptor beta chains were read from a single sample in a study of T-cell memory formation after mild COVID-19. MiXCR, applied by TCRdb to the 5' RACE reads, yields one record per CDR3 protein. The table has 100,000 to 130,000 distinct CDR3 sequences, 14% seen once. The material sequenced was PBMCs or a T cell subset sorted from them (not recorded which). Receptors originate from a man in his late teens or twenties who had mild COVID-19 (a few samples of this study predate the infection). Cell type and time point are not known. Each CDR3 is given with its conserved first and last residue. The D gene is left open where the match is weak. Size is stated for part of the rows, as once, few or many counts, or as a class when the clone is expanded.

CDR3 protein: CASSYTVTNEQYF; CDR3 DNA: TGTGCCAGCAGTTACACGGTTACCAACGAGCAGTACTTC; CDR3 length: 13; D gene: -; clone size: many; V gene: TRBV6-5; J gene: TRBJ2-7
CDR3 protein: CASRPGPGELFF; CDR3 DNA: TGTGCCAGCAGACCCGGGCCCGGGGAGCTGTTTTTT; CDR3 length: 12; D gene: -; clone size: few; V gene: TRBV6-2/TRBV6-3; J gene: TRBJ2-2
CDR3 protein: CASSQVLGTVFRTEAFF; CDR3 DNA: TGCGCCAGCAGCCAAGTCCTTGGAACGGTTTTTCGGACTGAAGCTTTCTTT; CDR3 length: 17; D gene: -; clone size: -; V gene: TRBV4-1; J gene: TRBJ1-1
CDR3 protein: CASSFPVGSGGRPYNEQFF; CDR3 DNA: TGTGCCAGCAGCTTCCCCGTGGGTAGCGGGGGGCGTCCCTACAATGAGCAGTTCTTC; CDR3 length: 19; D gene: TRBD2; clone size: -; V gene: TRBV7-2; J gene: TRBJ2-1
CDR3 protein: CSVGTGLGQPQHF; CDR3 DNA: TGCAGCGTCGGGACAGGGTTAGGTCAGCCCCAGCATTTT; CDR3 length: 13; D gene: TRBD1; clone size: -; V gene: TRBV29-1; J gene: TRBJ1-5
CDR3 protein: CASSHLGVGTGDLFF; CDR3 DNA: TGTGCCAGCAGCCATCTGGGGGTCGGGACCGGGGATCTGTTTTTT; CDR3 length: 15; D gene: -; clone size: -; V gene: TRBV11-2; J gene: TRBJ2-2
CDR3 protein: CASSQDRTGRGDTQYF; CDR3 DNA: TGCGCCAGCAGCCAAGATAGAACAGGGCGAGGCGATACGCAGTATTTT; CDR3 length: 16; D gene: -; clone size: many; V gene: TRBV4-3; J gene: TRBJ2-3
CDR3 protein: CASSIVSVRGNQPQHF; CDR3 DNA: TGTGCCAGTAGTATAGTGAGCGTCAGGGGAAATCAGCCCCAGCATTTT; CDR3 length: 16; D gene: -; clone size: -; V gene: TRBV19; J gene: TRBJ1-5
CDR3 protein: CASSSRTPGRPMNTEAFF; CDR3 DNA: TGTGCCAGCAGTTCACGGACCCCAGGGAGACCCATGAACACTGAAGCTTTCTTT; CDR3 length: 18; D gene: -; clone size: -; V gene: TRBV7-2; J gene: TRBJ1-1
CDR3 protein: CSARVLNYGYTF; CDR3 DNA: TGCAGTGCTAGAGTCCTAAACTATGGCTACACCTTC; CDR3 length: 12; D gene: -; clone size: few; V gene: TRBV20-1; J gene: TRBJ1-2
CDR3 protein: CASSESGGAQVGNTVGLYYGYTF; CDR3 DNA: TGTGCCAGCAGCGAAAGCGGCGGAGCCCAAGTGGGGAACACAGTAGGACTATACTATGGCTACACCTTC; CDR3 length: 23; D gene: -; clone size: many; V gene: TRBV9; J gene: TRBJ1-2
CDR3 protein: CASSQTSGGVNEQFF; CDR3 DNA: TGTGCCAGCAGCCAGACTAGCGGGGGGGTCAATGAGCAGTTCTTC; CDR3 length: 15; D gene: TRBD2; clone size: few; V gene: TRBV7-2; J gene: TRBJ2-1
CDR3 protein: CASSPWVGAYEQYF; CDR3 DNA: TGTGCCAGCAGCCCGTGGGTGGGTGCCTACGAGCAGTACTTC; CDR3 length: 14; D gene: -; clone size: few; V gene: TRBV7-8; J gene: TRBJ2-7
CDR3 protein: CAISGDRAMNTEAFF; CDR3 DNA: TGTGCCATCAGCGGGGACAGAGCTATGAACACTGAAGCTTTCTTT; CDR3 length: 15; D gene: TRBD1; clone size: -; V gene: TRBV10-3; J gene: TRBJ1-1
CDR3 protein: CASSSRGYNEQFF; CDR3 DNA: TGTGCCAGCAGCTCCAGGGGTTACAATGAGCAGTTCTTC; CDR3 length: 13; D gene: -; clone size: -; V gene: TRBV11-3; J gene: TRBJ2-1
CDR3 protein: CASSFWFGAGELFF; CDR3 DNA: -; CDR3 length: 14; D gene: -; clone size: few; V gene: TRBV28; J gene: TRBJ2-2
CDR3 protein: CAWSVQWDGIYSPLHF; CDR3 DNA: TGTGCCTGGAGTGTACAATGGGACGGAATTTATTCACCCCTCCACTTT; CDR3 length: 16; D gene: -; clone size: -; V gene: TRBV30; J gene: TRBJ1-6
CDR3 protein: CASLAGFVTGELFF; CDR3 DNA: TGTGCCAGCTTGGCGGGGTTTGTCACCGGGGAGCTGTTTTTT; CDR3 length: 14; D gene: -; clone size: -; V gene: TRBV12-3/TRBV12-4; J gene: TRBJ2-2
CDR3 protein: CASSQVDAADTQYF; CDR3 DNA: TGCGCCAGCAGCCAAGTGGACGCGGCAGATACGCAGTATTTT; CDR3 length: 14; D gene: -; clone size: few; V gene: TRBV4-1; J gene: TRBJ2-3
CDR3 protein: CSAHLTSTDTQYF; CDR3 DNA: TGCAGTGCCCACCTGACTAGCACAGATACGCAGTATTTT; CDR3 length: 13; D gene: -; clone size: -; V gene: TRBV20-1; J gene: TRBJ2-3
CDR3 protein: CATSDSEGNTGELFF; CDR3 DNA: TGTGCCACCAGTGATTCGGAGGGGAACACCGGGGAGCTGTTTTTT; CDR3 length: 15; D gene: -; clone size: few; V gene: TRBV24-1; J gene: TRBJ2-2
CDR3 protein: CASSQAASGGGDTQYF; CDR3 DNA: TGCGCCAGCAGCCAGGCGGCTAGCGGGGGGGGAGATACGCAGTATTTT; CDR3 length: 16; D gene: TRBD2; clone size: few; V gene: TRBV4-1; J gene: TRBJ2-3
CDR3 protein: CSVRQGGYEQYF; CDR3 DNA: TGCAGCGTCAGACAGGGGGGCTACGAGCAGTACTTC; CDR3 length: 12; D gene: TRBD1; clone size: -; V gene: TRBV29-1; J gene: TRBJ2-7
CDR3 protein: CATSETGRETQYF; CDR3 DNA: TGTGCCACCAGTGAAACAGGGCGGGAGACCCAGTACTTC; CDR3 length: 13; D gene: -; clone size: few; V gene: TRBV24-1; J gene: TRBJ2-5
CDR3 protein: CASRLGTREAFF; CDR3 DNA: TGCGCCAGCAGACTGGGAACCAGAGAAGCTTTCTTT; CDR3 length: 12; D gene: -; clone size: few; V gene: TRBV5-1; J gene: TRBJ1-1
CDR3 protein: CARGTGSPPQHF; CDR3 DNA: TGTGCCAGGGGGACAGGGTCTCCGCCCCAGCATTTT; CDR3 length: 12; D gene: TRBD1; clone size: -; V gene: TRBV6-5; J gene: TRBJ1-5
CDR3 protein: CATTGVGTTGELFF; CDR3 DNA: TGTGCCACCACAGGGGTAGGAACGACCGGGGAGCTGTTTTTT; CDR3 length: 14; D gene: -; clone size: few; V gene: TRBV15; J gene: TRBJ2-2
CDR3 protein: CASSLVGQNNEQFF; CDR3 DNA: TGTGCCAGCAGCTTAGTAGGGCAGAACAATGAGCAGTTCTTC; CDR3 length: 14; D gene: -; clone size: many; V gene: TRBV11-3; J gene: TRBJ2-1
CDR3 protein: CSALGARGRDQPQHF; CDR3 DNA: TGCAGTGCTTTGGGGGCCAGGGGGCGCGATCAGCCCCAGCATTTT; CDR3 length: 15; D gene: TRBD1; clone size: -; V gene: TRBV20-1; J gene: TRBJ1-5
CDR3 protein: CASSPQPGHGYTF; CDR3 DNA: TGTGCCAGCAGCCCCCAGCCAGGGCATGGCTACACCTTC; CDR3 length: 13; D gene: -; clone size: -; V gene: TRBV7-8; J gene: TRBJ1-2
CDR3 protein: CASSQGYREGYGYTF; CDR3 DNA: TGCGCCAGCAGCCAAGGCTACAGGGAGGGCTATGGCTACACCTTC; CDR3 length: 15; D gene: -; clone size: -; V gene: TRBV4-1; J gene: TRBJ1-2
CDR3 protein: CASSQEGTYYNEQFF; CDR3 DNA: TGCGCCAGCAGCCAAGAAGGGACATACTACAATGAGCAGTTCTTC; CDR3 length: 15; D gene: -; clone size: many; V gene: TRBV4-1; J gene: TRBJ2-1
CDR3 protein: CASSGQSRDLEQFF; CDR3 DNA: TGTGCCAGCAGCGGCCAATCCCGGGACCTAGAGCAGTTCTTC; CDR3 length: 14; D gene: -; clone size: -; V gene: TRBV7-9; J gene: TRBJ2-1
CDR3 protein: CASSPDADRPNTEAFF; CDR3 DNA: TGTGCCAGCAGCCCTGACGCCGACAGACCAAACACTGAAGCTTTCTTT; CDR3 length: 16; D gene: -; clone size: -; V gene: TRBV7-9; J gene: TRBJ1-1
CDR3 protein: CATSDGSEQYF; CDR3 DNA: TGTGCCACCAGTGATGGGTCCGAGCAGTACTTC; CDR3 length: 11; D gene: -; clone size: -; V gene: TRBV24-1; J gene: TRBJ2-7
CDR3 protein: CASSFGKGQGLNQPQHF; CDR3 DNA: TGTGCCAGCAGTTTTGGGAAGGGACAGGGCTTAAATCAGCCCCAGCATTTT; CDR3 length: 17; D gene: TRBD1; clone size: -; V gene: TRBV12-3/TRBV12-4; J gene: TRBJ1-5
CDR3 protein: CASSLDGQGEAFF; CDR3 DNA: TGTGCCAGCAGCTTGGACGGACAGGGTGAAGCTTTCTTT; CDR3 length: 13; D gene: TRBD1; clone size: few; V gene: TRBV5-6; J gene: TRBJ1-1
CDR3 protein: CASSLETSGELFF; CDR3 DNA: TGTGCCAGCAGCTTAGAGACCAGCGGGGAGCTGTTTTTT; CDR3 length: 13; D gene: -; clone size: -; V gene: TRBV7-3; J gene: TRBJ2-2
CDR3 protein: CASSPPDRNNEKLFF; CDR3 DNA: TGTGCCAGCAGCCCCCCGGACAGAAATAATGAAAAACTGTTTTTT; CDR3 length: 15; D gene: -; clone size: -; V gene: TRBV12-3/TRBV12-4; J gene: TRBJ1-4
CDR3 protein: CASGSTGRETQYF; CDR3 DNA: TGTGCCTCAGGATCAACTGGGCGAGAGACCCAGTACTTC; CDR3 length: 13; D gene: -; clone size: -; V gene: TRBV6-2/TRBV6-3; J gene: TRBJ2-5
CDR3 protein: CSHALRIHNEQFF; CDR3 DNA: TGCAGCCACGCGTTGCGGATACACAATGAGCAGTTCTTC; CDR3 length: 13; D gene: -; clone size: many; V gene: TRBV29-1; J gene: TRBJ2-1
CDR3 protein: CAISDSGGLIEQFF; CDR3 DNA: TGTGCCATCAGTGATAGCGGGGGGCTGATTGAGCAGTTCTTC; CDR3 length: 14; D gene: TRBD2; clone size: -; V gene: TRBV10-3; J gene: TRBJ2-1
CDR3 protein: CASSQEASGADTQYF; CDR3 DNA: TGCGCCAGCAGCCAAGAGGCGAGCGGGGCAGATACGCAGTATTTT; CDR3 length: 15; D gene: TRBD2; clone size: many; V gene: TRBV4-1; J gene: TRBJ2-3
CDR3 protein: CASSQDPSGGDQYF; CDR3 DNA: TGCGCCAGCAGCCAAGATCCTAGCGGGGGTGACCAGTACTTC; CDR3 length: 14; D gene: TRBD2; clone size: -; V gene: TRBV4-1; J gene: TRBJ2-5
CDR3 protein: CASSLALGYNQPQHF; CDR3 DNA: TGTGCCAGCAGCTTAGCTCTCGGGTACAATCAGCCCCAGCATTTT; CDR3 length: 15; D gene: -; clone size: few; V gene: TRBV7-8; J gene: TRBJ1-5
CDR3 protein: CSARIWGRPAGETQYF; CDR3 DNA: TGCAGTGCTAGAATCTGGGGGAGGCCGGCGGGGGAGACCCAGTACTTC; CDR3 length: 16; D gene: -; clone size: -; V gene: TRBV20-1; J gene: TRBJ2-5
CDR3 protein: CSVWGVDGGVDTGELFF; CDR3 DNA: TGCAGCGTTTGGGGGGTCGACGGGGGCGTGGACACCGGGGAGCTGTTTTTT; CDR3 length: 17; D gene: -; clone size: few; V gene: TRBV29-1; J gene: TRBJ2-2